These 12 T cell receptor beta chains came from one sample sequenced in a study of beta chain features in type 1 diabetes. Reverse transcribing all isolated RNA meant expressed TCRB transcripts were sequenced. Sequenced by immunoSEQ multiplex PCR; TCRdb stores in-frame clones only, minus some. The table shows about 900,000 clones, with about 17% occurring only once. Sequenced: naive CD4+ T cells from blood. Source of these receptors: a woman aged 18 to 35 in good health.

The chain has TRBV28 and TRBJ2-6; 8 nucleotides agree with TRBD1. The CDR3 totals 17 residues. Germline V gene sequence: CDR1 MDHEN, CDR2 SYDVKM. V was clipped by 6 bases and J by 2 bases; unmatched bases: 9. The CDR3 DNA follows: TGTGCCAGCAGGCCCTTGGTGGACAGGGCTGGGGCCAACGTCCTGACTTTC. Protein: CASRPLVDRAGANVLTF. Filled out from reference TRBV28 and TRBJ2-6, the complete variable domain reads DVKVTQSSRYLVKRTGEKVFLECVQDMDHENMFWYRQDPGLGLRLIYFSYDVKMKEKGDIPEGYSVSREKKERFSLILESASTNQTSMYLCASRPLVDRAGANVLTFGAGSRLTVL.

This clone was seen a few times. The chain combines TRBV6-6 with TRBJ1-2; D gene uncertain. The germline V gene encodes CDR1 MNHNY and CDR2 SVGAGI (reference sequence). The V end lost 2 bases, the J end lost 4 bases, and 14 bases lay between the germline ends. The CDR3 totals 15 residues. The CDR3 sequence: CASSYSRGAGYGYTF. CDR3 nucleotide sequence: TGTGCCAGCAGTTACAGCCGAGGCGCTGGCTATGGCTACACCTTC.

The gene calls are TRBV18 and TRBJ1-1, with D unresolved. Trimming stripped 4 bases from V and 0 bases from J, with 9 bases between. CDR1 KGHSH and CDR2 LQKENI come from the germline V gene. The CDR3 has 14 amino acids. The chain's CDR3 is CASSLQVLNTEAFF. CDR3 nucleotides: TGTGCCAGCTCACTTCAGGTTCTGAACACTGAAGCTTTCTTT.

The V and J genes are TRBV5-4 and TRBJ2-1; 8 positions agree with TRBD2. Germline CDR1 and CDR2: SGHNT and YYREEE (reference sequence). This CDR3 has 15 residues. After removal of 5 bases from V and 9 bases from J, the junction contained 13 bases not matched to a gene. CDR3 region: CASRTSATSLSEQFF. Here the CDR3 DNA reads TGTGCCAGCAGGACTAGCGCAACATCACTCAGTGAGCAGTTCTTC.

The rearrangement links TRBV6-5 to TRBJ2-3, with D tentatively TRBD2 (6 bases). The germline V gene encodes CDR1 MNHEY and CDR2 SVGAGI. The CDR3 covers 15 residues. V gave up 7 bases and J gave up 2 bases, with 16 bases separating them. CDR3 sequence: CASTERLGVTDTQYF. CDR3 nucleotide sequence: TGTGCCAGCACCGAACGACTAGGGGTCACAGATACGCAGTATTTT.

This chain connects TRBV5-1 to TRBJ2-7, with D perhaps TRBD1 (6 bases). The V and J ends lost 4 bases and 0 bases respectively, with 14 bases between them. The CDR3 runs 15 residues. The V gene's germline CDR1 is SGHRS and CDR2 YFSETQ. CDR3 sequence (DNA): TGCGCCAGCAGCGTGGACAGTTCAAGCTCCTACGAGCAGTACTTC. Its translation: CASSVDSSSSYEQYF.

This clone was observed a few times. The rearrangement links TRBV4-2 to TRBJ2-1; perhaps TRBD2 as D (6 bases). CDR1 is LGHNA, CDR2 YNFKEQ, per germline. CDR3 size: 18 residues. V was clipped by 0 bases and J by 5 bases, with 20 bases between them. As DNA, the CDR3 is TGTGCCAGCAGCCAAGAATTGCTCGGTAGGACTACCCACAATGAGCAGTTCTTC. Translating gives CASSQELLGRTTHNEQFF.

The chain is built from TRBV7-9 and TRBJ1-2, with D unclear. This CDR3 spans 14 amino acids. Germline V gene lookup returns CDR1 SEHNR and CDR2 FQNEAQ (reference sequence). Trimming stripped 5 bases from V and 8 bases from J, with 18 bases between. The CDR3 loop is CASSQVAEIRGYTF. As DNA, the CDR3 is TGTGCCAGCAGCCAGGTTGCAGAGATTCGCGGCTACACCTTC.

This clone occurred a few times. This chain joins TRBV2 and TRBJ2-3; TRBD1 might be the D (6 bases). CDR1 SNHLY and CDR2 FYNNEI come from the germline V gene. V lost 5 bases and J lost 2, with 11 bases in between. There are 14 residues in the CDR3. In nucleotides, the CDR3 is TGTGCCAGCAGTAGAGGACAGCCCACAGATACGCAGTATTTT. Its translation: CASSRGQPTDTQYF. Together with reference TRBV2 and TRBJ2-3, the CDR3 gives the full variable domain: EPEVTQTPSHQVTQMGQEVILRCVPISNHLYFYWYRQILGQKVEFLVSFYNNEISEKSEIFDDQFSVERPDGSNFTLKIRSTKLEDSAMYFCASSRGQPTDTQYFGPGTRLTVL.

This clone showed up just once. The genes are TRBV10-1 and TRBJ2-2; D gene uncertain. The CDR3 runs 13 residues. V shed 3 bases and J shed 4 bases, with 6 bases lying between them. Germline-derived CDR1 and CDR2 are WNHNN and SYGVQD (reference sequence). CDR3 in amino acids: CASSEQPTGELFF. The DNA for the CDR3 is TGCGCCAGCAGTGAACAGCCCACCGGGGAGCTGTTTTTT.

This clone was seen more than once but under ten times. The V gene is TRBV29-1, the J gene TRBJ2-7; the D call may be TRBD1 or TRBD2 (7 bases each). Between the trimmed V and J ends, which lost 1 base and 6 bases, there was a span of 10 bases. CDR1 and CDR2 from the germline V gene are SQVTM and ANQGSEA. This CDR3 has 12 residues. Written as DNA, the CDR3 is TGCAGCGTTGAAGCAGGGGGGGCCGAGCAGTACTTC. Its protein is CSVEAGGAEQYF.

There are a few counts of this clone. The CDR3 protein is CASSLVTGGRGRETQYF. The DNA of the CDR3 is TGTGCCAGCAGCTTAGTAACTGGCGGGAGAGGGAGAGAGACCCAGTACTTC. V and J are TRBV7-9 and TRBJ2-5; the match to TRBD2 covers 7 bases. CDR1 and CDR2 from the germline V gene are SEHNR and FQNEAQ (reference sequence). The CDR3 runs to 17 residues. V lost 1 base and J lost 4; bases outside the gene matches: 12.